This T cell receptor beta chain emerged from a study of T-cell memory formation after mild COVID-19. Background on the study: The study found TCR clusters largely donor specific.

The CDR3 extends over 13 amino acids. CDR1 and CDR2 (germline): SGHKS, YYEKEE (reference sequence). V was trimmed by 2 bases and J by 3 bases, leaving 6 bases between them. About this clonotype itself: Its antigen is as yet unknown.

Constant-segment primers and 5'RACE yielded cDNA libraries for TCR alpha and TCR beta, each carrying sample barcodes and UMIs. A single record per CDR3 protein comes from TCRdb applying MiXCR to the 5' RACE reads. The data show 250,000 or so distinct CDR3 sequences, with over 15% seen just once and 20% to 25% held by the top ten. Notes on the study in general: CD8+ contracting clones occupied EMRA, while CD4+ ones occupied mainly CM and EM. Contracting clones, day 15 to 85, had balanced CD4/CD8, and later expanders favored CD4+.

The clonotype comes from a man aged 18 to 29 who had mild COVID-19 (a few samples of this study predate the infection). Cell type and time point are not known. The rearrangement joins TRBV5-5 to TRBJ2-1; D unresolved. The material sequenced was PBMCs or a T cell subset sorted from them (not recorded which). In DNA form, the CDR3 reads TGTGCCAGCAGCTTATTGGTCTACAATGAGCAGTTCTTC. Translated, it gives CASSLLVYNEQFF.